In this sample, the clone carrying this T cell receptor beta chain turned up many times. It was the library that attached unique molecular identifiers to individual cDNA molecules. TCRdb fed the RACE reads into MiXCR, producing one record per CDR3 protein. The table shows about 380,000 distinct CDR3 sequences, with about 4.8% occurring only once. The sample originates from a study of human T cells and chemical hapten exposure. Specified time point: patch test 1, 2 weeks after DPC sensitization. Described treatment: therapeutic diphenylcyclopropenone sensitization with weekly scalp DPC. This TCR was sampled from a woman aged 50 to 60 with alopecia areata. Some clones in this sample may be carry-over from other donors' samples. The material sequenced was whole blood, taken in connection with sensitization to the hapten diphenylcyclopropenone (DPC).

In nucleotides, the CDR3 is TGTGCCAGCAGTCCCAGGGTTTGGGAGGGCGAGCAGTACTTC. This translates into CASSPRVWEGEQYF. The gene calls are TRBV6-6 and TRBJ2-7, with 7 nucleotides matching TRBD2. CDR1 and CDR2 from the germline V gene are MNHNY and SVGAGI (reference sequence). After removal of 5 bases from V and 6 bases from J, the junction contained 10 bases not matched to a gene. CDR3 size: 14 residues.